This T cell receptor beta chain was retrieved from a study of cytomegalovirus exposure and HLA in healthy donors. The CDR3 totals 13 residues. Germline V gene sequence: CDR1 SGHTA, CDR2 FQGNSA. V was shortened by 2 bases and J by 3 bases, with 8 bases between the two germline ends. The PCR employed 60 Vbeta primers together with 13 Jbeta primers. Sequencing was performed with immunoSEQ multiplex PCR; in TCRdb, only in-frame clones are kept and a portion is missing. The table lists fewer than 200,000 clones, approximately 80% of them singletons. The sequence came from a woman between 50 and 59 years old in good health and CMV-seronegative. V is TRBV7-2 and J is TRBJ2-7; D is uncertain. Sequenced sample: PBMCs. The CDR3 DNA reads as TGTGCCAGCAGCTTATCAGGAAACTACGAGCAGTACTTC. It translates to CASSLSGNYEQYF. The variable domain in full, with the rest retrieved from reference TRBV7-2 and TRBJ2-7, is GAGVSQSPSNKVTEKGKDVELRCDPISGHTALYWYRQSLGQGLEFLIYFQGNSAPDKSGLPSDRFSAERTGGSVSTLTIQRTQQEDSAVYLCASSLSGNYEQYFGPGTRLTVT.